The rows below give T cell receptor beta chains drawn from one sample of a study of T cell clonotyping in hematopoietic cell transplantation. Assay used: immunoSEQ multiplex PCR; TCRdb lists only in-frame clones, some missing. The profile shows roughly 30,000 clones, over 65% of them singletons. The material was peripheral blood mononuclear cells, obtained before stem cell transplant. The origin of the receptors is a woman aged 25 to 39 with chronic myeloid leukemia. Some clones in this sample may be carry-over from other donors' samples. The CDR3 runs from the conserved cysteine through the conserved F or W. D genes are given only for firm matches. Expanded clones are given a class, and other clones once, few, many or no size at all.

clone size | J gene | V gene | D gene | CDR3 DNA | CDR3 protein
- | TRBJ1-1 | TRBV19 | - | TGTGCCAGTAGTACCACCCCCGGAGTCTACACTGAAGCTTTCTTT | CASSTTPGVYTEAFF
- | TRBJ1-6 | TRBV7-2 | - | TGTGCCAGCAGCTTAATGGGGGACTCACCCCTCCACTTT | CASSLMGDSPLHF
once | TRBJ2-5 | TRBV7-9 | - | TGTGCCAGCAGAGACAGGTTTGAGGAGACCCAGTACTTC | CASRDRFEETQYF
- | TRBJ1-4 | TRBV27 | - | TGTGCCAGCAGTTTAAACCCGGTGATTAATGAAAAACTGTTTTTT | CASSLNPVINEKLFF
once | TRBJ1-2 | TRBV6-6 | - | TGTGCCAGCAGCTTTACAGGGTCGGATGACTATGGCTACACCTTC | CASSFTGSDDYGYTF
- | TRBJ1-2 | TRBV7-9 | TRBD1 | TGTGCCAGCAGCCCCGGAGACGGGACAGGGGGCTATGGCTACACCTTC | CASSPGDGTGGYGYTF
- | TRBJ1-2 | TRBV19 | - | TGTGCCAGTAGTATCTCGGGGGCAGCTAACTATGGCTACACCTTC | CASSISGAANYGYTF
once | TRBJ2-3 | TRBV6-5 | - | TGTGCCAGCAGCACGGACTACCCGGGGACAGATACGCAGTATTTT | CASSTDYPGTDTQYF
- | TRBJ1-5 | TRBV30 | - | TGTGCCTGGAGTACCCTGGCTCAGGGTCAGCCCCAGCATTTT | CAWSTLAQGQPQHF
- | TRBJ2-3 | TRBV10-1 | TRBD2 | TGCGCCAGCCCTAGCGGGGGAAATTATACGATAAGCACAGATACGCAGTATTTT | CASPSGGNYTISTDTQYF
medium-sized | TRBJ2-1 | TRBV7-9 | - | TGTGCCAGCAGCTCGGACTGGCCCAGTGAGCAGTTCTTC | CASSSDWPSEQFF
few | TRBJ1-5 | TRBV7-6 | - | TGTGCCAGCAGCCCCACTTGGGGGGGGCAGGGGCAGCCCCAGCATTTT | CASSPTWGGQGQPQHF
- | TRBJ1-1 | TRBV30 | TRBD1 | TGTGCCTGCATCACCTGGACAGGGACCCAGAACACTGAAGCTTTCTTT | CACITWTGTQNTEAFF
- | TRBJ1-5 | TRBV19 | - | TGTGCCAGTATGGATTCCGCAGGGTATAGCAATCAGCCCCAGCATTTT | CASMDSAGYSNQPQHF
- | TRBJ1-1 | TRBV6-5 | - | TGTGCCAGCAGTCGGACAGTCACTGAAGCTTTCTTT | CASSRTVTEAFF
- | TRBJ1-2 | TRBV18 | - | TGTGCCAGCTCACCACCGGGGGCGCCGGATGGCTACACCTTC | CASSPPGAPDGYTF
- | TRBJ2-1 | TRBV13 | TRBD2 | TGTGCCAGCAGCTTAGGGCTAGCGGGGGATGAGCAGTTCTTC | CASSLGLAGDEQFF
- | TRBJ2-3 | TRBV15 | TRBD2 | TGTGCCACCAGCAGAGCTTCCGGGACTAGCGGGAGAGGTACGCAGTATTTT | CATSRASGTSGRGTQYF
- | TRBJ1-1 | TRBV1 | - | TGCACCAGCAGCCAAGATAAGTTGACCACACGGGGGGCGTCCACTGAAGCTTTCTTT | CTSSQDKLTTRGASTEAFF
- | TRBJ2-7 | TRBV25-1 | - | TGTGCCACTTTGGGGCACAAGAACGAGCAGTACTTC | CATLGHKNEQYF
- | TRBJ2-3 | TRBV30 | TRBD2 | TGTGCCTGGAGTGTAGGCGGGGGATACTCAGATACGCAGTATTTT | CAWSVGGGYSDTQYF
- | TRBJ1-6 | TRBV2 | TRBD1 | TGTGCCAGCAATCCGACAGGGAAATCACCCCTCCACTTT | CASNPTGKSPLHF
- | TRBJ1-3 | TRBV4-2 | - | TGTGCCAGCAGCCAAGGGTACGGAGACTCTGGAAACACCATATATTTT | CASSQGYGDSGNTIYF
- | TRBJ1-1 | TRBV5-4 | TRBD1 | TGTGCCAGCAGCTTGCAGGGGGCGGACACTGAAGCTTTCTTT | CASSLQGADTEAFF
- | TRBJ2-1 | TRBV6-5 | TRBD2 | TGTGCCAGCAGTTACAAGCGGGAGAGCCATGAGCAGTTCTTC | CASSYKRESHEQFF
- | TRBJ1-2 | TRBV7-9 | - | TGTGCCAGCAGCTCATTCGCAGGCCATCAGTATGGCTACACCTTC | CASSSFAGHQYGYTF
- | TRBJ2-6 | TRBV10-1 | - | TGCGCCAGCAGGCACAGGTACTCTGGGGCCAACGTCCTGACTTTC | CASRHRYSGANVLTF
- | TRBJ1-2 | TRBV29-1 | TRBD1 | TGCAGCGTTGCTACGGGACAGGGCACTAACTATGGCTACACCTTC | CSVATGQGTNYGYTF
- | TRBJ1-2 | TRBV29-1 | - | TGCAGCGTTGTAGGACAGAACTATGGCTACACCTTC | CSVVGQNYGYTF
once | TRBJ2-7 | TRBV7-2 | - | TGTGCCAGCAGCCGAGACGGGACCTACTACGAGCAGTACTTC | CASSRDGTYYEQYF
- | TRBJ1-4 | TRBV5-6 | - | TGTGCCAGCAGCTTGTTGGGGGAGCTTGAAAAACTGTTTTTT | CASSLLGELEKLFF
few | TRBJ1-2 | TRBV28 | - | TGTGCCAGCAGCTTCACAGGGCGCGATCGCTACACCTTC | CASSFTGRDRYTF
- | TRBJ1-2 | TRBV6-5 | - | TGTGCCAGCAGATCAGCCTATGGCTACACCTTC | CASRSAYGYTF
few | TRBJ1-2 | TRBV4-2 | TRBD1 | TGTGCCAGCAGCCAAGACACAGGGGGCGGGTATGGCTACACCTTC | CASSQDTGGGYGYTF
- | TRBJ1-2 | TRBV7-2 | - | TGTGCCAGCAGCTTAGTGCGGTCGGGGGCGCGGGGCTACACCTTC | CASSLVRSGARGYTF
- | TRBJ1-5 | TRBV4-1 | - | TGCGCCAGCAGCCAGTGGTTGGATCAGCCCCAGCATTTT | CASSQWLDQPQHF
few | TRBJ2-7 | TRBV11-2 | - | TGTGCCAGCAGCTTAGGAGGGGCCTCACAGTACTTC | CASSLGGASQYF
- | TRBJ2-3 | TRBV5-1 | TRBD2 | TGCGCCAGCAAACAAAATCTAGCGGGGGGGCGGACAGATACGCAGTATTTT | CASKQNLAGGRTDTQYF
- | TRBJ2-2 | TRBV2 | TRBD2 | TGTGCCAGCAGTGTCGCGGGGGGGACCGGGGAGCTGTTTTTT | CASSVAGGTGELFF
- | TRBJ2-7 | TRBV30 | - | TGTGCCTGGAGTCGACAGTACGAGCAGTACTTC | CAWSRQYEQYF
- | TRBJ1-5 | TRBV4-2 | - | TGTGCCAGCAGCCAAGATACAGGACCAGGCAATCAGCCCCAGCATTTT | CASSQDTGPGNQPQHF
- | TRBJ2-7 | TRBV14 | - | TGTGCCAGCAGCTCGACAAACATAGAGTACTTC | CASSSTNIEYF
- | TRBJ2-1 | TRBV27 | TRBD2 | TGTGCCAGCAGTAGACTAGCGGGGGGGCCCAATGAGCAGTTCTTC | CASSRLAGGPNEQFF
- | TRBJ1-6 | TRBV7-2 | - | TGTGCCAGCAGCCTCTTGGCGGTGAGCTCCTATAATTCACCCCTCCACTTT | CASSLLAVSSYNSPLHF
few | TRBJ1-5 | TRBV6-5 | - | TGTGCCAGCAGTTACAGGAGCAATCAGCCCCAGCATTTT | CASSYRSNQPQHF
- | TRBJ1-2 | TRBV11-1 | - | TGTGCCAGCAGCTCGCAAACAGGGAAGTATGGCTACACCTTC | CASSSQTGKYGYTF
- | TRBJ1-2 | TRBV6-6 | - | TGTGCCAGCAGTTACTCCGCAAGCAATGGCTACACCTTC | CASSYSASNGYTF
- | TRBJ1-2 | TRBV19 | TRBD1 | TGTGCCAGTAGTACGGAAGGGGGCGCAGCCTATGGCTACACCTTC | CASSTEGGAAYGYTF
- | TRBJ1-6 | TRBV7-3 | TRBD1 | TGTGCCAGCAGCGCGACAGGGGGTGGTAATTCACCCCTCCACTTT | CASSATGGGNSPLHF
once | TRBJ1-6 | TRBV4-2 | TRBD1 | TGTGCCAGCAGTCGACAGGGTTCCAATTCACCCCTCCACTTT | CASSRQGSNSPLHF
- | TRBJ1-2 | TRBV11-2 | TRBD1 | TGTGCCAGCAGCTTGTTACGGGACAGACCCTATGGCTACACCTTC | CASSLLRDRPYGYTF
few | TRBJ1-2 | TRBV5-6 | - | TGTGCCAGCAGCTCCGGACTACTCTATGGCTACACCTTC | CASSSGLLYGYTF
once | TRBJ1-4 | TRBV2 | - | TGTGCCAGCAGTGCCGGGACAACTAATGAAAAACTGTTTTTT | CASSAGTTNEKLFF
- | TRBJ2-1 | TRBV30 | - | TGTGCCTGGAAGGGGGGGGCGTGGGAGCAGTTCTTC | CAWKGGAWEQFF
- | TRBJ2-6 | TRBV30 | - | TGTGCCTGGAGTGTCGGTGTTAGCTCTGGGGCCAACGTCCTGACTTTC | CAWSVGVSSGANVLTF